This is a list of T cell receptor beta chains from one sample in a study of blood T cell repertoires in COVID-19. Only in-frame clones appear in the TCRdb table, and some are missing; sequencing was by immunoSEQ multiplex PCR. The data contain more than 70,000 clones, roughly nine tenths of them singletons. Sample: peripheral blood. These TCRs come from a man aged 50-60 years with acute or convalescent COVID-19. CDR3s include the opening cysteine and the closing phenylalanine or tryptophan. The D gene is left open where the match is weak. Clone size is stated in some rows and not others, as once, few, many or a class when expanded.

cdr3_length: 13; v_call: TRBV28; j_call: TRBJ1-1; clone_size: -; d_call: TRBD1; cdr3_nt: TGTGCCAGCACCTACCAGACAGGGCCTGAAGCTTTCTTT; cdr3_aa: CASTYQTGPEAFF
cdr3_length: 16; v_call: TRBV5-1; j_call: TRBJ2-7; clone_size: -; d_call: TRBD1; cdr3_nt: TGCGCCAGCAGCCGGTCCGGGACAGGGCCGTCCTACGAGCAGTACTTC; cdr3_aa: CASSRSGTGPSYEQYF
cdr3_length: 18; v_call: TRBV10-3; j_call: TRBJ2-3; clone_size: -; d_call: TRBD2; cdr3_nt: TGTGCCATCAGTGAGACGTGGACTAGCGGGGGGATCACAGATACGCAGTATTTT; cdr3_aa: CAISETWTSGGITDTQYF
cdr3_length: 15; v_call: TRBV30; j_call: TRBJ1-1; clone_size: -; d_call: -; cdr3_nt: TGTGCCTGGAGTGTTGGGGGTCAGGGGATCCCTGAAGCTTTCTTT; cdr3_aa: CAWSVGGQGIPEAFF
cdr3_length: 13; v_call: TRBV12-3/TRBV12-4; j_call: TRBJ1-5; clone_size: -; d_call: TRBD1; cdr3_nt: TGTGCCAGCAGACAGGGGCCCGGTCAGCCCCAGCATTTT; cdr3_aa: CASRQGPGQPQHF
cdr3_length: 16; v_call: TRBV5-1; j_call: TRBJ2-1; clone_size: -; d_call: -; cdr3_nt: TGCGCCAGCAGAGGCTTGAGCCACGGGACTGCCAATGAGCAGTTCTTC; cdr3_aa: CASRGLSHGTANEQFF
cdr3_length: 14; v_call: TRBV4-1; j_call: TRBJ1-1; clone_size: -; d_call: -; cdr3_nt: TGCGCCAGCAGCCTCCAACGACAGGCTAATGAAGCTTTCTTT; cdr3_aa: CASSLQRQANEAFF
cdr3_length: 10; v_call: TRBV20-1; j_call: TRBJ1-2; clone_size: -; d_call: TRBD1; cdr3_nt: TGCAGGGGACAGGGGTATGGCTACACCTTC; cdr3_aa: CRGQGYGYTF
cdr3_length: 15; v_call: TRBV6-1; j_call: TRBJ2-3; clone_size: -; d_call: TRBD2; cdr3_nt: TGTGCCAGCAGTGAACTAGCGGGGGAGGGGGATACGCAGTATTTT; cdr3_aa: CASSELAGEGDTQYF
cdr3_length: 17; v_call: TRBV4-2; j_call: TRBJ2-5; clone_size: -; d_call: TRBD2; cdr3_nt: TGTGCCAGCAGCCGCTCTCCTAGCGGGGGGATGGGAGAGACCCAGTACTTC; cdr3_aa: CASSRSPSGGMGETQYF
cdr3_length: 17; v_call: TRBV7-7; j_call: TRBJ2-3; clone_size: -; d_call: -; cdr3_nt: TGTGCTAGCAGCTTATCTGGAGGGGCAGGCAGCACAGATACGCAGTATTTT; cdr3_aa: CASSLSGGAGSTDTQYF
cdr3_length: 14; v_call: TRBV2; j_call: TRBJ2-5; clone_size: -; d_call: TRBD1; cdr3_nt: TGTGCCAGCAAGACGGACAGGGGGGGAGAGACCCAGTACTTC; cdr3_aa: CASKTDRGGETQYF
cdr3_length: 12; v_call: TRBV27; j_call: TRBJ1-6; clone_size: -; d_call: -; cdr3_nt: TGTGCCAGCAGTTTCAGAGGCTCACCCCTCCACTTT; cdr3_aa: CASSFRGSPLHF
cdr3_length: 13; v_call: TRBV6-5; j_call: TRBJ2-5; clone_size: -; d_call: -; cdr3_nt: TGTGCCAGCAGACCCACTAGTAGGGAGACCCAGTACTTC; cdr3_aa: CASRPTSRETQYF
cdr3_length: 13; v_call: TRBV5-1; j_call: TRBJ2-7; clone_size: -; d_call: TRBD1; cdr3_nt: TGCGCCAGCAGCGAGACAGGGATGTACGAGCAGTACTTC; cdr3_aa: CASSETGMYEQYF
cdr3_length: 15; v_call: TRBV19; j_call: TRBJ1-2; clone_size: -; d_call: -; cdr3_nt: TGTGCCAGTAGTGTCGATTACAGGAACCTATATGGCTACACCTTC; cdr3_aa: CASSVDYRNLYGYTF
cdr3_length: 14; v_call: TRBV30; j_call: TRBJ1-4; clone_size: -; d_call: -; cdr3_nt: TGTGCCTGGTACCCGGGACTCCCTGGAGAAAAACTGTTTTTT; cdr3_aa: CAWYPGLPGEKLFF
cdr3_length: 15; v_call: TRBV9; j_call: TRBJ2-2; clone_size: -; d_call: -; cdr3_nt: TGTGCCAGCAGCGTAGAGACAGAAGACACCGGGGAGCTGTTTTTT; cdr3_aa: CASSVETEDTGELFF
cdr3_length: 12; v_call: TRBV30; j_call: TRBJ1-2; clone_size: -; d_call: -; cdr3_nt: TGTGCCTGGAGTGAGGGACACGGTTTTGACACCTTC; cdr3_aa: CAWSEGHGFDTF
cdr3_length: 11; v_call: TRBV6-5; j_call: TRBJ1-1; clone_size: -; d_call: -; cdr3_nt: TGTGCCAGCCAAACGGGGGGGTCGGCTTTCTTT; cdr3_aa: CASQTGGSAFF
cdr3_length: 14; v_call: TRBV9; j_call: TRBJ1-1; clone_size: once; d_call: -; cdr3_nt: TGTGCCAGCAGCGTCGGACTTCCCGCCAGCGTAGCTTTCTTT; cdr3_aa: CASSVGLPASVAFF
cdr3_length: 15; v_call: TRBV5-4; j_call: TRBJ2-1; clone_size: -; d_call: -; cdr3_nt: TGTGCCAGCAGCTTGAGCAGGGCCGGTAACAATGAGCAGTTCTTC; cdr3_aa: CASSLSRAGNNEQFF
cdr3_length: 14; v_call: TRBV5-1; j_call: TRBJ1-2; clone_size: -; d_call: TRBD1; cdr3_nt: TGCGCCAGCAGCGCAAACAGGGGCGGTTATGGCTACACCTTC; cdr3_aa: CASSANRGGYGYTF
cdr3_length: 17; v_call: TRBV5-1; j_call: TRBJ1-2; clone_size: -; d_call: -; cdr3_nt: TGCGCCAGCAGCTTGGGTCTACAGGAAGTTTTATATGGGGGGTACACCTTC; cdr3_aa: CASSLGLQEVLYGGYTF
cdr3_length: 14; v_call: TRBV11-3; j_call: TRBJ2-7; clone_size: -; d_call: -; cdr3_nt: TGTGCCAGCAGCTCCGGAGTCCCCTCCTACGAGCAGTACTTC; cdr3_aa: CASSSGVPSYEQYF
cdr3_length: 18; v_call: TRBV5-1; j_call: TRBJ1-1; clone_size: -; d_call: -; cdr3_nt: TGCGCCAGCAGCTTGGCAGGTTCCCATTCAATCATGAACACTGAAGCTTTCTTT; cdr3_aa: CASSLAGSHSIMNTEAFF
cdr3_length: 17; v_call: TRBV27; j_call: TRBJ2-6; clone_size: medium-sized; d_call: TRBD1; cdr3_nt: TGTGCCAGCAGTTCCCGACAGGGACCCTCTGGGGCCAACGTCCTGACTTTC; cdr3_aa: CASSSRQGPSGANVLTF
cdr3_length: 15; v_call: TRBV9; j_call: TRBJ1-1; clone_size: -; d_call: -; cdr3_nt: TGTGCCAGCAGCGTAGTTGGGGGGGAGAACACTGAAGCTTTCTTT; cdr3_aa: CASSVVGGENTEAFF
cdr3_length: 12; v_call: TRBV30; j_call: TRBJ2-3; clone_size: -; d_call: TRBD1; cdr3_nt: TGTGCCTGGAGTAGGGGACAGTATTCGCAGTATTTT; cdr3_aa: CAWSRGQYSQYF
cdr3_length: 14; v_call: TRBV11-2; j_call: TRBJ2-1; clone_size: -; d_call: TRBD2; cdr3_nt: TGTGCCAGCAGCTTAAAGCGGGGGGGCAATGAGCAGTTCTTC; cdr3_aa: CASSLKRGGNEQFF
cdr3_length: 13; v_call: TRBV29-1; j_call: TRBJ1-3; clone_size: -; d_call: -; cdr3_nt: TGCAGCGTTGATGTTGGGAGAGGAAACACCATATATTTT; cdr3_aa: CSVDVGRGNTIYF
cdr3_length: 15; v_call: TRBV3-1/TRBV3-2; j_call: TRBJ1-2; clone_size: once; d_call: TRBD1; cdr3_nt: TGTGCCAGCAGCCAAGCAGGGGGCCCTGGAAGGGGCTACACCTTC; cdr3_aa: CASSQAGGPGRGYTF
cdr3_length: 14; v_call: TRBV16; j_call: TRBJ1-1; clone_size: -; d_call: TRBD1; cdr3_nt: TGTGCCAGCAGCCAAGGACAGGGCGGGACTGAAGCTTTCTTT; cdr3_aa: CASSQGQGGTEAFF
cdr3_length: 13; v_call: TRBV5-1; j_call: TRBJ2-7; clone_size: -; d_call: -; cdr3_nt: TGCGCCAGCAGCTTAATTGTCGAGGCGGAGCAGTACTTC; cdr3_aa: CASSLIVEAEQYF
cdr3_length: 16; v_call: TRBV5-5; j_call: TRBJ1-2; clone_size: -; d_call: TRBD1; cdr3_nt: TGTGCCAGCAGCTTTTCACAGGGGGTAACTAACTATGGCTACACCTTC; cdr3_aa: CASSFSQGVTNYGYTF
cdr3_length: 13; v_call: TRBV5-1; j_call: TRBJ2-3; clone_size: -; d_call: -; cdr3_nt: TGCGCCAGCAGTGGACTCAGCACAGATACGCAGTATTTT; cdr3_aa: CASSGLSTDTQYF
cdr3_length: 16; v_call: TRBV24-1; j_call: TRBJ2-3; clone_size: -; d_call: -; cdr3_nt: TGTGCCACCAGTGAACTGCCGGGACAATTAAGAGATACGCAGTATTTT; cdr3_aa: CATSELPGQLRDTQYF
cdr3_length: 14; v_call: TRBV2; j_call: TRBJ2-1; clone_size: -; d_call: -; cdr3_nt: TGTGCCAGCAACCCAGCGATCTCCTACAATGAGCAGTTCTTC; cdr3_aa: CASNPAISYNEQFF
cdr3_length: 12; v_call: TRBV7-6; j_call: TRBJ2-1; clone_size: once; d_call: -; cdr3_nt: TGTGCCAGCAGCTTAGGGCTAGGCGAGCAGTTCTTC; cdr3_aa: CASSLGLGEQFF
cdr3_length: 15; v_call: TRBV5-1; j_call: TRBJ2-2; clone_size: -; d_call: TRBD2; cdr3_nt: TGCGCCAGCAGCTCCGGCGGGGGGGCAGCCGGGGAGCTGTTTTTT; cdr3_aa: CASSSGGGAAGELFF
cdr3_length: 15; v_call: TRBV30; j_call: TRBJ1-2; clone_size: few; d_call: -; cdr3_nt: TGTGCCTGGAGTGTTCTGGCGGGGGCGCGGAATGGCTACACCTTC; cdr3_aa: CAWSVLAGARNGYTF
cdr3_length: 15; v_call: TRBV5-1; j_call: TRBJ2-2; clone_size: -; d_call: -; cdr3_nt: TGCGCCAGCAGCTCAGAGACAGCGAACACCGGGGAGCTGTTTTTT; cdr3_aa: CASSSETANTGELFF
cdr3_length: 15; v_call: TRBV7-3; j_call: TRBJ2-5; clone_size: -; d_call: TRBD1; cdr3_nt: TGTGCCAGCAGCTTAGGGGGACAGGGTCAAGAGACCCAGTACTTC; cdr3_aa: CASSLGGQGQETQYF
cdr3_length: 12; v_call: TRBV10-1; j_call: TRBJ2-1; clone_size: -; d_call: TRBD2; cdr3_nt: TGCGCCAGCAGGAGGACTAGTCGTGAGCAGTTCTTC; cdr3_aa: CASRRTSREQFF
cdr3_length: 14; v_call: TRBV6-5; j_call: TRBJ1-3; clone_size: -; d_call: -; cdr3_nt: TGTGCCAGCAGCTCCCCAGGTACTGGAAACACCATATATTTT; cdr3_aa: CASSSPGTGNTIYF
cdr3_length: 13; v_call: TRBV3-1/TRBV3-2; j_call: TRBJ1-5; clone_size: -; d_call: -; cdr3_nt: TGTGCCAGCAGCCAAGATCGAGGTCAGCCCCAGCATTTT; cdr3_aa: CASSQDRGQPQHF
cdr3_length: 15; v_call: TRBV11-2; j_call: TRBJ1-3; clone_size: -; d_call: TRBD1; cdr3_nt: TGTGCCAGCAGCGCCTCGACAGGGTCTGGAAACACCATATATTTT; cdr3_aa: CASSASTGSGNTIYF
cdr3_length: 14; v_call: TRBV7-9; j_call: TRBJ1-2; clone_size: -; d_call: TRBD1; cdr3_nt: TGTGCCAGCAGCGGGACAGGGGGAAACTATGGCTACACCTTC; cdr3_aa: CASSGTGGNYGYTF
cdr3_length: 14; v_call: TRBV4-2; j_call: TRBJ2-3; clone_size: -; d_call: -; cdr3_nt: TGTGCCAGCGGCGGGGAACAGGACGCAGATACGCAGTATTTT; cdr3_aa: CASGGEQDADTQYF
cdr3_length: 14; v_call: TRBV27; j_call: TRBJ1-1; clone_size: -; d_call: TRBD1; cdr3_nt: TGTGCCAGCAGGGGACAGGGGCGTGACACTGAAGCTTTCTTT; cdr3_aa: CASRGQGRDTEAFF